This TCR beta chain was retrieved from a study of cytomegalovirus exposure and HLA in healthy donors. Findings and limits, study-wide: Judged likely to be a sequencing artifact was a cluster of highly shared sequence variants. Three chains tied to CMV proved CMV antigen-specific in vitro. Most observed TCR sequences were rare, whereas some public TCRs were detected in many donors.

As concerns this clone: Its specificity is unknown.

Germline lookup yields CDR1 SGHTA and CDR2 FQGNSA. Trimming stripped 5 bases from V and 8 bases from J, with 19 bases between. The CDR3 contains 16 residues. 60 Vbeta and 13 Jbeta primers were used in PCR. The table came from immunoSEQ multiplex PCR; TCRdb's copy has only in-frame clones and leaves some out. This sample has about 97,000 clones, with over 60% found just once. Each donor was nominally healthy when sampled (though unrecorded immune exposures were likely). The sample consisted of PBMCs. The origin of this receptor is a male donor in good health and CMV-seropositive. V and J are TRBV7-2 and TRBJ1-6; D is possibly TRBD1 (5 bases). The CDR3 DNA reads as TGTGCCAGCAGCCTACGGCCGGGACTTGGGGATTCACCCCTCCACTTT. Translating it yields CASSLRPGLGDSPLHF.